This T cell receptor beta chain was sequenced for a study of shared clonotypes between healthy human individuals. Libraries were prepared by immunoSEQ multiplex PCR; TCRdb keeps only in-frame clonotypes and omits some of them. Counted here are fewer than 1.8 million clones, approximately 98.5% occurring once; the ten biggest clones make up 0.3% to 0.45%. CDR1 is PRHDT and CDR2 is FYEKMQ in the germline V gene (reference sequence). This CDR3 is built from 14 residues. V was clipped by 3 bases and J by 0 bases, with 9 bases between them. The sequence came from a man aged 25-45 years in good health. The chain employs TRBV13 and TRBJ2-7; D perhaps matches TRBD1 (5 bases). What was sequenced was naive CD4+ T cells sorted from blood. Subset described: CD45RA+ positively selected. The CDR3 bases are TGTGCCAGCAGCTTGGTAGGGGACTCCTACGAGCAGTACTTC. This sequence encodes CASSLVGDSYEQYF.